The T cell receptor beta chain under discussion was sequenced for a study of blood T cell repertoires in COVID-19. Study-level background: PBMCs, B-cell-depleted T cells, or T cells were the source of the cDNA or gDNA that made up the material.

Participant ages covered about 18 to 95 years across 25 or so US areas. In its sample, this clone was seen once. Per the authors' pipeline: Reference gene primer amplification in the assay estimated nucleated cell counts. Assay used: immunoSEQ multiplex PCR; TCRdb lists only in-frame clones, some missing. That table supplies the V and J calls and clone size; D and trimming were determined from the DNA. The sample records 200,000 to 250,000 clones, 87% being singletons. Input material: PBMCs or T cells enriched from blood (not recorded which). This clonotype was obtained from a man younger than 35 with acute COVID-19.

The CDR3 region is CASSPSGGEVYEQYF. In DNA form, the CDR3 reads TGTGCCAGCAGTCCCTCCGGGGGAGAGGTCTACGAGCAGTACTTC. The chain employs TRBV27 and TRBJ2-7, with D possibly being TRBD2 (6 bases). Per germline, CDR1 MNHEY and CDR2 SMNVEV (reference sequence). The CDR3 loop spans 15 amino acids. With 5 bases removed from V and 3 bases from J, the gap between germline ends came to 17 bases.